These T cell receptor beta chains were read from a single sample in a study of T cells after posttransplantation cyclophosphamide. Only in-frame clones appear in the TCRdb table, and some are missing; sequencing was by immunoSEQ multiplex PCR. The table records tens of thousands of clones, around 89% of them present only once. Sample: PBMCs, taken roughly 350 days after allogeneic stem cell transplant with calcineurin inhibitor and methotrexate. These receptors were collected from a female patient younger than 45 who received an allogeneic stem cell transplant from an unrelated donor, was CMV-positive, and had acute and chronic GVHD. Some T cells here may be from the graft donor. Each CDR3 is given with its conserved first and last residue. D genes are given only for firm matches. Size is omitted from some rows. Given values are once, few, many or a class for expanded clones.

j_gene,abundance,v_gene,d_gene,CDR3nt,CDR3aa
TRBJ2-2,.,TRBV19,.,TGTGCCAGTAAGGTGACAGGCGATAACACCGGGGAGCTGTTTTTT,CASKVTGDNTGELFF
TRBJ2-3,.,TRBV5-1,TRBD2,TGCGCCAGCAGAAAAGGACTAGCGGGAGGGATAGATACGCAGTATTTT,CASRKGLAGGIDTQYF
TRBJ2-1,.,TRBV29-1,.,TGCAGCGTTGACGGGCGGGGCCACAATGAGCAGTTCTTC,CSVDGRGHNEQFF
TRBJ2-5,.,TRBV13,.,TGTGCCAGCAGCCTAACCGGGACATCGGGGGAGACCCAGTACTTC,CASSLTGTSGETQYF
TRBJ1-5,.,TRBV28,.,TGTGCCAGCAGTTCTCCGGGAAGTCAGCCCCAGCATTTT,CASSSPGSQPQHF
TRBJ1-4,few,TRBV6-5,.,TGTGCCAGCAGCACCCTCGGTCTAACTGAAAAACTGTTTTTT,CASSTLGLTEKLFF
TRBJ1-5,.,TRBV18,.,TGTGCCAGCTCACCCGGGACACAAAATCAGCCCCAGCATTTT,CASSPGTQNQPQHF
TRBJ2-1,.,TRBV25-1,.,TGTGCCAGCTCAATCAGAGGACTGGGGAGCAATGAGCAGTTCTTC,CASSIRGLGSNEQFF
TRBJ2-5,.,TRBV11-3,TRBD2,TGTGCCAGCAGCTTAGGGGACTACGAAGAGACCCAGTACTTC,CASSLGDYEETQYF
TRBJ2-3,once,TRBV9,TRBD2,TGTGCCAGCAGCATACGGACTAGCGGGATGCATACGCAGTATTTT,CASSIRTSGMHTQYF
TRBJ2-1,.,TRBV7-7,TRBD2,TGTGCTAGCAGCTCCCGGACTAGCGGGACAGGTGAGCAGTTCTTC,CASSSRTSGTGEQFF
TRBJ1-2,.,TRBV9,.,TGTGCCAGCAGCGTAGATATTGGTGCCGGGGGCTACACCTTC,CASSVDIGAGGYTF
TRBJ2-3,.,TRBV7-2,.,TGTGCCAGCCGCCCAGTGGGCACAGATACGCAGTATTTT,CASRPVGTDTQYF
TRBJ2-2,.,TRBV7-2,.,TGTGCCAGCAGCCTCGGACAGTCCGATGGGGAGCTGTTTTTT,CASSLGQSDGELFF
TRBJ2-2,once,TRBV6-6,.,TGTGCCAGCAGTTACAGCGGACAGCCCATCGGGGAGCTGTTTTTT,CASSYSGQPIGELFF
TRBJ2-1,.,TRBV15,TRBD2,TGTGCCACCAGCAGAGATAGCCTAGCGGGAGTCATCTTC,CATSRDSLAGVIF
TRBJ2-7,.,TRBV6-4,TRBD2,TGTGCCAGCAGTGACTCCTGGCGGGAGCCCTACGAGCAGTACTTC,CASSDSWREPYEQYF
TRBJ2-2,.,TRBV19,.,TGTGCCAGTAGCTTCACCGGGGAGCTGTTTTTT,CASSFTGELFF
TRBJ2-5,.,TRBV29-1,.,TGCAGCGTTGTTTGGCAACAAGAGACCCAGTACTTC,CSVVWQQETQYF
TRBJ2-5,.,TRBV7-2,TRBD2,TGTGCCAGCAGCCCCCCCGGACTAGTCGAGACCCAGTACTTC,CASSPPGLVETQYF
TRBJ1-3,.,TRBV5-6,TRBD1,TGTGCCAGCAGCACGACAGGGTTTGGAAACACCATATATTTT,CASSTTGFGNTIYF
TRBJ2-2,.,TRBV6-5,.,TGTGCCAGCAGTTACCTCCTGAACACCGGGGAGCTGTTTTTT,CASSYLLNTGELFF
TRBJ1-1,.,TRBV9,.,TGTGCCAGCAGCGCCCAGGGGAATCGTGAAGCTTTCTTT,CASSAQGNREAFF
TRBJ2-2,.,TRBV27,TRBD2,TGTGCCAGCAGACTAGCGGGTTCCGGGGAGCTGTTTTTT,CASRLAGSGELFF
TRBJ1-1,.,TRBV6-5,.,TGTGCCAGCAGTTATGGATCGGGGATGAACACTGAAGCTTTCTTT,CASSYGSGMNTEAFF
TRBJ2-1,.,TRBV14,.,TGTGCCAGCAGCCAAGATTGGACTACGGGTGAGCAGTTCTTC,CASSQDWTTGEQFF
TRBJ1-6,.,TRBV6-6,.,TGTGCCAGCAGTTACGTGGGGGGGCTGGGTTCACCCCTCCACTTT,CASSYVGGLGSPLHF
TRBJ1-4,.,TRBV15,.,TGTGCCACCAGCAGAGAGGACCCCAGGGCTAATGAAAAACTGTTTTTT,CATSREDPRANEKLFF
TRBJ1-4,.,TRBV7-9,.,TGTGCCAGCAGCCGTACCGCAGCTAATGAAAAACTGTTTTTT,CASSRTAANEKLFF
TRBJ2-3,.,TRBV6-1,TRBD2,TGTGCCAGCAGTGAAGCTCCCGGGACTAGAAGCACAGATACGCAGTATTTT,CASSEAPGTRSTDTQYF
TRBJ2-1,.,TRBV19,.,TGTGCCAGTAGTATTAGCAATAAGAGACTAGTGGTGGTTGAGCAGTTCTTC,CASSISNKRLVVVEQFF
TRBJ2-7,.,TRBV9,TRBD2,TGTGCCAGCAGCGTAGGCAGCGGGAGGCAGTACGAGCAGTACTTC,CASSVGSGRQYEQYF
TRBJ2-5,.,TRBV7-7,.,TGTGCTAGCAGCCCCGAGGTGGTAACCCAGTACTTC,CASSPEVVTQYF
TRBJ1-1,once,TRBV5-1,TRBD1,TGCGCCAGCAGCTTACAGGGGGGTATCTCAGGCTCCACTCGGAACACTGAAGCTTTCTTT,CASSLQGGISGSTRNTEAFF
TRBJ2-7,.,TRBV18,TRBD2,TGTGCCAGCTCACTCGGAACTAGCGGGAGCATCGACGAGCAGTACTTC,CASSLGTSGSIDEQYF
TRBJ1-2,.,TRBV6-5,.,TGTGCCAGCAGGATTACAGTAAACTATGGCTACACCTTC,CASRITVNYGYTF
TRBJ1-2,.,TRBV7-2,TRBD1,TGTGCCAGCAGCTTCGACAGGGTGCGGGGTGGCTACACCTTC,CASSFDRVRGGYTF
TRBJ2-7,.,TRBV20-1,.,TGCAGTGCGCCCGACAGCTACGAGCAGTACTTC,CSAPDSYEQYF
TRBJ2-1,once,TRBV2,.,TGTGCCAGCAGCCTGAGCTCCTACAATGAGCAGTTCTTC,CASSLSSYNEQFF
TRBJ2-5,.,TRBV19,.,TGTGCCAGTAGTAGCGAAGGAGGACCAGAGACCCAGTACTTC,CASSSEGGPETQYF
TRBJ2-5,.,TRBV30,TRBD1,TGTGCCTGGAGTGATGACAGGGGGTTTCAAGAGACCCAGTACTTC,CAWSDDRGFQETQYF
TRBJ2-3,.,TRBV15,.,TGTGCCACCAGCGACAGGGAGGTAGATACGCAGTATTTT,CATSDREVDTQYF
TRBJ2-1,.,TRBV2,TRBD2,TGTGCCAGCAGCCTAGCGGCGTACAATGAGCAGTTCTTC,CASSLAAYNEQFF
TRBJ2-2,.,TRBV7-6,.,TGTGCCAGCAGCTTGGGAGACTGGGACACCGGGGAGCTGTTTTTT,CASSLGDWDTGELFF
TRBJ2-3,.,TRBV6-5,TRBD1,TGTGCCAGCAGTAACAGACAGGGGAGGACAGATACGCAGTATTTT,CASSNRQGRTDTQYF
TRBJ2-1,.,TRBV5-1,.,TGCGCCAGCAGCTTGTCTAGTTCTGTGAATGAGCAGTTCTTC,CASSLSSSVNEQFF
TRBJ2-7,.,TRBV10-3,TRBD1,TGTGCCATCAGCCTTAGACAGGGGGCCTACGAGCAGTACTTC,CAISLRQGAYEQYF
TRBJ2-5,.,TRBV5-1,TRBD2,TGCGCCAGCAGCTTGGGCGGGAGGAGTGAGACCCAGTACTTC,CASSLGGRSETQYF
TRBJ1-4,.,TRBV6-5,TRBD1,TGTGCCAGCGGACGCCAAGGACAGGGAGAGGAAAAGCTGTTTTTT,CASGRQGQGEEKLFF
TRBJ2-1,.,TRBV2,.,TGTGCCAGCAGGCCAGACAATGAGCAGTTCTTC,CASRPDNEQFF
TRBJ2-5,few,TRBV15,.,TGTGCCACCAGCAGAGATGGCGAGACCCAGTACTTC,CATSRDGETQYF
TRBJ2-7,.,TRBV2,.,TGTGCCAGCAGAGAATCAGGGTACGAGCAGTACTTC,CASRESGYEQYF
TRBJ2-5,.,TRBV18,.,TGTGCCAGCTCACCCGACCAAGAGACCCAGTACTTC,CASSPDQETQYF
TRBJ1-2,few,TRBV14,.,TGTGCCAGCAGCCAGGGCGGGAGGGGACGCTATGGCTACACCTTC,CASSQGGRGRYGYTF